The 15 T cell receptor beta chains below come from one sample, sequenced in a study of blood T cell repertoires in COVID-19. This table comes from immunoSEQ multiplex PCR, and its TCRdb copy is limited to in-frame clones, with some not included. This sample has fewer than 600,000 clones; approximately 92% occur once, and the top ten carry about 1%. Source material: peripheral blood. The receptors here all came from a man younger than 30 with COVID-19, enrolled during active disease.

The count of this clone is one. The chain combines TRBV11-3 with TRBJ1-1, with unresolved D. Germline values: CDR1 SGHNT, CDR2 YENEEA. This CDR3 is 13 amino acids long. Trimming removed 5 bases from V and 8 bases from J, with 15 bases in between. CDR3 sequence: CASSPGGRSEAFF. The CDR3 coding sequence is TGTGCCAGCAGCCCCGGAGGCAGATCGGAAGCTTTCTTT.

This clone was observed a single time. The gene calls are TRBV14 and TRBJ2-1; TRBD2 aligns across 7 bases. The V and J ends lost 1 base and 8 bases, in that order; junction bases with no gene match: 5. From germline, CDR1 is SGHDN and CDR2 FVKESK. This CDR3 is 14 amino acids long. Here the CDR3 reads CASSQVGGVHEQFF. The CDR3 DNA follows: TGTGCCAGCAGCCAAGTGGGGGGGGTCCATGAGCAGTTCTTC.

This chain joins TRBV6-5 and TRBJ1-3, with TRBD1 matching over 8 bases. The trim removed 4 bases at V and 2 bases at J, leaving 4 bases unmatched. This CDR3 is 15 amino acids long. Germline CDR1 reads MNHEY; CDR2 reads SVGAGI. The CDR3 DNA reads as TGTGCCAGCAGTTTTGACAGGGGCGCTGGAAACACCATATATTTT. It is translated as CASSFDRGAGNTIYF.

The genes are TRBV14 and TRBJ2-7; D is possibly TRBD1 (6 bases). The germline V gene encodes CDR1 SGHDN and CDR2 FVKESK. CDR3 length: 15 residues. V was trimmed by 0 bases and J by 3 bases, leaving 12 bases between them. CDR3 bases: TGTGCCAGCAGCCAAGATATATCAGGGGTCTACGAGCAGTACTTC. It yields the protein CASSQDISGVYEQYF.

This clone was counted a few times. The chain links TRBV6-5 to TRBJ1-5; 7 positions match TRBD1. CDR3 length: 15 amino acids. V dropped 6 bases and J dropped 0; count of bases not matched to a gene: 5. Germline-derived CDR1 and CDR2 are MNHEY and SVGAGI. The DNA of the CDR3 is TGTGCCAGCAGGGCTGGGACAGATAGCAATCAGCCCCAGCATTTT. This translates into CASRAGTDSNQPQHF.

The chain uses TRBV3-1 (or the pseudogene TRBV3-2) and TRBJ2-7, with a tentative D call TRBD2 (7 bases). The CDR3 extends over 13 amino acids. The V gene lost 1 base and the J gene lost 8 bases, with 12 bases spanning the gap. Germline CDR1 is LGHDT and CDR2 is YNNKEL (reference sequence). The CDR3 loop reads CASSQASGGKQYF. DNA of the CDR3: TGTGCCAGCAGCCAAGCGTCGGGGGGCAAGCAGTACTTC.

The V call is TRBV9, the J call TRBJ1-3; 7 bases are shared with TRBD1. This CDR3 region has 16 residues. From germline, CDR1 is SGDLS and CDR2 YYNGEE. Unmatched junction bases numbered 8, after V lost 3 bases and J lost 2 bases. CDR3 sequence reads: CASSGRQGVAGNTIYF. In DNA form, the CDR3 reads TGTGCCAGCAGCGGGAGACAGGGTGTTGCTGGAAACACCATATATTTT.

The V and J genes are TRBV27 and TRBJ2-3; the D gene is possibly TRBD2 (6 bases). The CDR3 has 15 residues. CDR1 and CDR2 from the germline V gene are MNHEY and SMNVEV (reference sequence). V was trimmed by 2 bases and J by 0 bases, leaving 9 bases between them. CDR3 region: CASSLGGDSTDTQYF. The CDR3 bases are TGTGCCAGCAGTTTAGGAGGGGACAGCACAGATACGCAGTATTTT.

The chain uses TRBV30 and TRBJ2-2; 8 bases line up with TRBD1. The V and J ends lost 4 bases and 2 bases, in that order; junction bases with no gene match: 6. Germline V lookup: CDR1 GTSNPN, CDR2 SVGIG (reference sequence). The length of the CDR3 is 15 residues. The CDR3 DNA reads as TGTGCCTGGAACTACGGACAGGGTAACACCGGGGAGCTGTTTTTT. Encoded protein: CAWNYGQGNTGELFF.

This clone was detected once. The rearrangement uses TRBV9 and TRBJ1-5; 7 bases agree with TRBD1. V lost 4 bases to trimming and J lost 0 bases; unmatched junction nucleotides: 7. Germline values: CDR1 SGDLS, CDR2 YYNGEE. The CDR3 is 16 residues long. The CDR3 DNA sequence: TGTGCCAGCAGCCCGGGGACAGCTAATAGCAATCAGCCCCAGCATTTT. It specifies CASSPGTANSNQPQHF.

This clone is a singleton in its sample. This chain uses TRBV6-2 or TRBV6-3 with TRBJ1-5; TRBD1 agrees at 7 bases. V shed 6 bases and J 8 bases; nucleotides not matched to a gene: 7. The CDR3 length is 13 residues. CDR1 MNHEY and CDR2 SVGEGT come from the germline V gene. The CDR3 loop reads CASSWTGDKPQHF. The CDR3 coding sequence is TGTGCCAGCAGCTGGACAGGAGATAAGCCCCAGCATTTT.

The CDR3 nucleotides read TGTGCCAGCAGCCACCGGGAGGTACTCTACGAGCAGTACTTC. Its translation: CASSHREVLYEQYF. The J gene is TRBJ2-7, the V gene TRBV3-1 (or the pseudogene TRBV3-2); TRBD2 aligns across 7 bases. This CDR3 is 14 amino acids long. Germline V gives CDR1 LGHDT, CDR2 YNNKEL (reference sequence). Trimming cost V 3 bases and J 3 bases; bases outside gene matches: 5.

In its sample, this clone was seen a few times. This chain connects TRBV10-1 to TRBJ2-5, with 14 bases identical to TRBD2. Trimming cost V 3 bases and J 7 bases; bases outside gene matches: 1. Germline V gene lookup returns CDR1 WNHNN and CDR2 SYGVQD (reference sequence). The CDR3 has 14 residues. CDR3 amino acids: CASSDGTSGGTQYF. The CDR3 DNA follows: TGCGCCAGCAGTGACGGGACTAGCGGGGGGACCCAGTACTTC.

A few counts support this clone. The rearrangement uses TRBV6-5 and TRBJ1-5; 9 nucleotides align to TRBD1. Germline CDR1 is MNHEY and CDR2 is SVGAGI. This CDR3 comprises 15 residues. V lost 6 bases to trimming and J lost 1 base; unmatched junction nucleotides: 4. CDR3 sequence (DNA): TGTGCCAGCAGGACGGACAGGGGCAGCAATCAGCCCCAGCATTTT. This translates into CASRTDRGSNQPQHF.

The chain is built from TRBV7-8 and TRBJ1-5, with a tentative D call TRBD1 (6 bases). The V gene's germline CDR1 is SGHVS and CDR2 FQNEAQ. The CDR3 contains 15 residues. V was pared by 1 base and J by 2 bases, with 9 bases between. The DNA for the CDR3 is TGTGCCAGCAGCTTAGGCAGGGGTGGCAATCAGCCCCAGCATTTT. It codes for CASSLGRGGNQPQHF.